This T cell receptor (beta chain) was documented in a study of T cells in Graves' hyperthyroidism and ophthalmopathy. General observations from the study: Blood also held most thyroid clonotypes expanded beyond 0.001.

The CDR3 regions of TCR beta were amplified from RNA transcripts. The TCR CDR3 was amplified in a first-round RT-PCR using the HTBI primer set. TCRdb re-called the multiplex PCR reads through MiXCR, storing one row per CDR3 protein. The repertoire has about 700,000 distinct CDR3 sequences, around 15% of them found once; the top ten carry roughly a tenth. This clonotype has ten or more counts. What it binds is unknown. V lost 5 bases, J lost 0 bases, and 13 bases stayed unmatched. The CDR3 length is 18 residues. Germline V CDR1 and CDR2: SGHTA, FQGNSA. V and J are TRBV7-2 and TRBJ2-4; TRBD2 matches 7 bases. This receptor was identified in a woman between 18 and 29 years old with Graves' hyperthyroidism. Sequenced input: blood. The CDR3 DNA is TGTGCCAGCAGCCATGTGGGCGGGAGTTGGGGAGCCAAAAACATTCAGTACTTC. It translates to CASSHVGGSWGAKNIQYF.